Presented here are 10 T cell receptor beta chains from one specimen sequenced in a study of blood T cell repertoires in COVID-19. Libraries were prepared by immunoSEQ multiplex PCR; TCRdb keeps only in-frame clonotypes and omits some of them. The table includes 150,000 to 200,000 clones, 86% detected once. The sample taken for sequencing was peripheral blood. All receptors come from a woman of 80 years or more in a cohort sampled during active or convalescent COVID-19.

J is TRBJ2-7 and V is TRBV2, with 7 bases fitting TRBD1. Germline CDR1 is SNHLY and CDR2 is FYNNEI. The CDR3 is made up of 13 amino acids. J gave up 5 bases and V 8 bases, and 9 bases lay outside the gene matches. The CDR3 sequence: CASETGKVHEQYV. In nucleotides, the CDR3 is TGTGCCAGCGAGACAGGGAAAGTCCACGAGCAGTACGTC.

The chain joins TRBV29-1 to TRBJ1-2; D remains unclear. V was pared by 5 bases and J by 4 bases, with 11 bases between. The germline gives CDR1 SQVTM, CDR2 ANQGSEA. The CDR3 is 12 residues long. The CDR3 loop reads CSVLHGSYGYTF. CDR3 bases: TGCAGCGTTCTACACGGGAGCTATGGCTACACCTTC.

The CDR3, as DNA: TGTGCCAGCAGCTCGTTTTCGACAAGCACAGATACGCAGTATTTT. It encodes CASSSFSTSTDTQYF. The chain uses TRBV3-1 (or the pseudogene TRBV3-2) and TRBJ2-3; D not resolved. Trimming took 5 bases from V and 0 from J, leaving 12 bases between them. Germline CDR1 reads LGHDT; CDR2 reads YNNKEL (reference sequence). The CDR3 runs to 15 residues.

This clone has just a few counts. V gene TRBV7-9 combines with J gene TRBJ1-1; possibly TRBD1 for D (6 bases). Germline CDR1 is SEHNR and CDR2 is FQNEAQ (reference sequence). CDR3 length equals 13 residues. With 5 bases removed from V and 5 bases from J, the gap between germline ends came to 12 bases. CDR3 region: CASSLGGGTEAFF. CDR3 coding DNA: TGTGCCAGCAGCCTAGGGGGAGGGACTGAAGCTTTCTTT. The full variable domain, rest sourced from reference TRBV7-9 and TRBJ1-1, is DTGVSQNPRHKITKRGQNVTFRCDPISEHNRLYWYRQTLGQGPEFLTYFQNEAQLEKSRLLSDRFSAERPKGSFSTLEIQRTEQGDSAMYLCASSLGGGTEAFFGQGTRLTVV.

This clone was observed a single time. The CDR3 DNA is TGTGCCAGCAGCCCCCTACGGAGCTCCTACAATGAGCAGTTCTTC. Translating gives CASSPLRSSYNEQFF. The chain carries TRBV7-6 and TRBJ2-1, with D unclear. Germline V CDR1 and CDR2: SGHVS, FNYEAQ. The V gene lost 5 bases and the J gene lost 0 bases, with 11 bases spanning the gap. The CDR3 totals 15 residues.

This clone was detected only once. The chain joins TRBV6-5 to TRBJ1-6; a weak D match, TRBD1 (5 bases). CDR1 is MNHEY, CDR2 SVGAGI, per germline. CDR3 length: 16 residues. V lost 0 bases to trimming and J lost 7 bases, with 13 bases between them. CDR3 loop: CASSYSSGLTNSPLHF. CDR3 nucleotides: TGTGCCAGCAGTTACTCGTCAGGGCTCACAAATTCACCCCTCCACTTT.

The chain joins TRBV11-2 to TRBJ1-5; TRBD1 agrees at 7 bases. The CDR3 is 13 amino acids. Per germline, CDR1 SGHAT and CDR2 FQNNGV. The J segment lost 6 bases and the V segment lost 4 bases, leaving 3 bases of the junction unmatched. The DNA of the CDR3 is TGTGCCAGCAGCTCCGACAGGGCTCAGCCCCAGCATTTT. Its translation is CASSSDRAQPQHF.

This clone was counted a single time. The genes are TRBV7-9 and TRBJ2-5; no definite D call. The CDR3 totals 15 residues. Germline values: CDR1 SEHNR, CDR2 FQNEAQ (reference sequence). Trimming cost V 3 bases and J 4 bases, with 15 bases left between them. CDR3: CASSFFRVGPETQYF. The CDR3 nucleotides read TGTGCCAGCAGCTTCTTTCGCGTGGGCCCAGAGACCCAGTACTTC.

The rearrangement links TRBV19 to TRBJ1-1, with D uncertain. The germline V gene encodes CDR1 LNHDA and CDR2 SQIVND (reference sequence). The CDR3 loop spans 15 amino acids. Trimming took 3 bases from V and 6 from J, leaving 17 bases between them. The CDR3 coding sequence is TGTGCCAGTAGTATCCTACTCGAGGTAAACGCTGAAGCTTTCTTT. Translated: CASSILLEVNAEAFF. Full variable domain (outside the CDR3, taken from reference TRBV19 and TRBJ1-1): DGGITQSPKYLFRKEGQNVTLSCEQNLNHDAMYWYRQDPGQGLRLIYYSQIVNDFQKGDIAEGYSVSREKKESFPLTVTSAQKNPTAFYLCASSILLEVNAEAFFGQGTRLTVV.

This chain uses TRBV9 with TRBJ1-3; TRBD1 aligns across 9 bases. This CDR3 spans 15 amino acids. V shed 4 bases and J 2 bases; nucleotides not matched to a gene: 4. Germline V lookup: CDR1 SGDLS, CDR2 YYNGEE. CDR3 coding DNA: TGTGCCAGCAGCTTACGACAGGGGGCTGGAAACACCATATATTTT. Protein: CASSLRQGAGNTIYF.